A selection of T cell receptor beta chains follows, all from one sample in a study of cytomegalovirus exposure and HLA in healthy donors. Assay used: immunoSEQ multiplex PCR; TCRdb lists only in-frame clones, some missing. The sample holds about 140,000 clones, about four fifths seen once. Specimen: PBMCs. Receptors originate from a man aged 25 to 40 in good health and CMV-seronegative. The CDR3 runs from the conserved cysteine through the conserved F or W. The D gene is left open where the match is weak. Clone sizes are given selectively: once, few, many, or a class where the clone is expanded.

clone size: NA
D gene: TRBD2
V gene: TRBV28
J gene: TRBJ2-1
CDR3 DNA: TGTGCCAGCAGTCCCACGGGACTAGCGGGGGGGGTGGGGTTCTTC
CDR3 protein: CASSPTGLAGGVGFF

clone size: once
D gene: NA
V gene: TRBV2
J gene: TRBJ1-6
CDR3 DNA: TGTGCCAGCAGTGAATATCTCCGGGGAAATTCACCCCTCCACTTT
CDR3 protein: CASSEYLRGNSPLHF

clone size: NA
D gene: TRBD1
V gene: TRBV19
J gene: TRBJ2-7
CDR3 DNA: TGTGCCAGTAGTATAAAAAAGACAGGGGGGTACGAGCAGTACTTC
CDR3 protein: CASSIKKTGGYEQYF

clone size: NA
D gene: NA
V gene: TRBV27
J gene: TRBJ1-2
CDR3 DNA: TGTGCCAGCAGTCTGGACGGTACAGGCTATGGCTACACCTTC
CDR3 protein: CASSLDGTGYGYTF

clone size: NA
D gene: NA
V gene: TRBV6-5
J gene: TRBJ2-3
CDR3 DNA: TGTGCCAGCAGTTATGGAGGGTCCGGAGATACGCAGTATTTT
CDR3 protein: CASSYGGSGDTQYF

clone size: NA
D gene: NA
V gene: TRBV5-6
J gene: TRBJ2-1
CDR3 DNA: TGTGCCAGCACCACCCTCACGGGGGAGCTGTACAATGAGCAGTTCTTC
CDR3 protein: CASTTLTGELYNEQFF

clone size: few
D gene: NA
V gene: TRBV4-1
J gene: TRBJ2-7
CDR3 DNA: TGCGCCAGCAGCCAAGAAGGATTGGGGAGACCGCTCTTTTACGAGCAGTACTTC
CDR3 protein: CASSQEGLGRPLFYEQYF

clone size: NA
D gene: NA
V gene: TRBV5-1
J gene: TRBJ2-3
CDR3 DNA: TGCGCCAGCAGCTTGACCTCCTTTGCGGGTGGTACAGATACGCAGTATTTT
CDR3 protein: CASSLTSFAGGTDTQYF

clone size: NA
D gene: NA
V gene: TRBV18
J gene: TRBJ1-1
CDR3 DNA: TGTGCCAGCTCACCACCTGGTACAGTTATGAACACTGAAGCTTTCTTT
CDR3 protein: CASSPPGTVMNTEAFF

clone size: NA
D gene: NA
V gene: TRBV2
J gene: TRBJ2-3
CDR3 DNA: TGTGCCAGCAGTGGACAGCAGGCAAGCACAGATACGCAGTATTTT
CDR3 protein: CASSGQQASTDTQYF

clone size: NA
D gene: NA
V gene: TRBV7-9
J gene: TRBJ2-7
CDR3 DNA: TGTGCCAGCAGCTTTTATGGGGGCCACGAGCAGTACTTC
CDR3 protein: CASSFYGGHEQYF

clone size: NA
D gene: NA
V gene: TRBV10-2
J gene: TRBJ1-1
CDR3 DNA: TGCGCCAGCAGTGAGAGGGGCTACTCCACTGAAGCTTTCTTT
CDR3 protein: CASSERGYSTEAFF

clone size: NA
D gene: NA
V gene: TRBV6-5
J gene: TRBJ2-2
CDR3 DNA: TGTGCCAGCAGTTACGGGAGGTGGACCGGGGAGCTGTTTTTT
CDR3 protein: CASSYGRWTGELFF

clone size: few
D gene: TRBD1
V gene: TRBV6-1
J gene: TRBJ1-5
CDR3 DNA: TGTGCCAGCAGTGAAGTTATCGGGACAGCCCGTCATTCCCAGCATTTT
CDR3 protein: CASSEVIGTARHSQHF

clone size: NA
D gene: NA
V gene: TRBV20-1
J gene: TRBJ2-7
CDR3 DNA: TGCAGTGCAGCCCGGGGGTACGAGCAGTACTTC
CDR3 protein: CSAARGYEQYF

clone size: NA
D gene: NA
V gene: TRBV27
J gene: TRBJ2-7
CDR3 DNA: TGTGCCAGCAGTTTCTCGGGGAGGTGGGCCTACGAGCAGTACTTC
CDR3 protein: CASSFSGRWAYEQYF

clone size: NA
D gene: TRBD1
V gene: TRBV27
J gene: TRBJ2-7
CDR3 DNA: TGTGCCAGCAGTTTGTCGACAGGGGGGACCTACGAGCAGTACTTC
CDR3 protein: CASSLSTGGTYEQYF

clone size: NA
D gene: NA
V gene: TRBV28
J gene: TRBJ2-1
CDR3 DNA: TGTGCCAGCAGACTGGGGGCAGGGCCTAGCAATGAGCAGTTCTTC
CDR3 protein: CASRLGAGPSNEQFF

clone size: once
D gene: NA
V gene: TRBV7-9
J gene: TRBJ1-1
CDR3 DNA: TGTGCCAGCAGCTTACAGGGGTGGGTGGCTTTCTTT
CDR3 protein: CASSLQGWVAFF

clone size: NA
D gene: TRBD1
V gene: TRBV5-1
J gene: TRBJ1-4
CDR3 DNA: TGCGCCAGCAGCTCGTCGACAGGGAATAATGAAAAACTGTTTTTT
CDR3 protein: CASSSSTGNNEKLFF

clone size: NA
D gene: TRBD1
V gene: TRBV2
J gene: TRBJ1-5
CDR3 DNA: TGTGCCAGTACTCAGGGGGCGTTAAGCAATCAGCCCCAGCATTTT
CDR3 protein: CASTQGALSNQPQHF

clone size: NA
D gene: TRBD1
V gene: TRBV5-4
J gene: TRBJ1-1
CDR3 DNA: TGTGCCAGCAGCTTGATGGGACAGGATGAAGCTTTCTTT
CDR3 protein: CASSLMGQDEAFF

clone size: NA
D gene: TRBD2
V gene: TRBV19
J gene: TRBJ2-1
CDR3 DNA: TGTGCCACCGGGAGGGGAGGATGGACCTACAATGAGCAGTTCTTC
CDR3 protein: CATGRGGWTYNEQFF

clone size: NA
D gene: NA
V gene: TRBV28
J gene: TRBJ1-5
CDR3 DNA: TGTGCCAGCAGTAGGTCCGGGGGGCATCAGCCCCAGCATTTT
CDR3 protein: CASSRSGGHQPQHF

clone size: NA
D gene: TRBD1
V gene: TRBV6-6
J gene: TRBJ1-1
CDR3 DNA: TGTGCCAGCAGCCTGACAGGGATGAACACTGAAGCTTTCTTT
CDR3 protein: CASSLTGMNTEAFF

clone size: NA
D gene: TRBD2
V gene: TRBV28
J gene: TRBJ2-1
CDR3 DNA: TGTGCCAGCAGTTTCGCGGCTAGCGGGGTTAAGGGAAATGAGCAGTTCTTC
CDR3 protein: CASSFAASGVKGNEQFF

clone size: NA
D gene: TRBD2
V gene: TRBV2
J gene: TRBJ2-1
CDR3 DNA: TGTGCCAGCACCCTGGGGGTAGCGGGGGGAAATAATGAGCAGTTCTTC
CDR3 protein: CASTLGVAGGNNEQFF

clone size: NA
D gene: TRBD1
V gene: TRBV19
J gene: TRBJ2-7
CDR3 DNA: TGTGCCAGTAGTGGCCGGGACAGGAGCTCCTACGAGCAGTACTTC
CDR3 protein: CASSGRDRSSYEQYF